This T cell receptor (beta chain) is drawn from a study of CD4 T cells in relation to SARS-CoV-2 and coronaviruses. Looking at the study overall: Controls used an HIV-1 Nef peptide pool or no peptide.

Germline V lookup: CDR1 DFQATT, CDR2 SNEGSKA (reference sequence). V lost 3 bases, J lost 0 bases, and 6 bases lay in between. This CDR3 has 13 residues. Findings of the study overall: No donor gave both pre-pandemic and post-infection samples.

Data came from immunoSEQ multiplex PCR; TCRdb stores just in-frame clones and leaves some out. The sample holds 8,500 to 13,000 clones, approximately 82% seen once. The unexposed donors gave CD4+ T cells in about 2010-2019, prior to COVID-19. Isolation of CD4+ T cells took place after nine to ten days in culture. Worth noting for this clone: What it recognizes is unknown.

The sample was CD4+ T cells from PBMCs, cultured in vitro. This chain uses TRBV20-1 with TRBJ1-3; D remains unclear. The clonotype comes from a human donor in good health. The CDR3 sequence: CSASTGSGNTIYF. CDR3 nucleotides: TGCAGTGCTAGTACGGGCTCTGGAAACACCATATATTTT.